One and the same sample provided the 32 T cell receptor beta chains below, sequenced in a study of shared clonotypes between healthy human individuals. TCRdb's copy holds only in-frame clones and misses some; the assay was immunoSEQ multiplex PCR. The data contain approximately 2.5 million clones, 90% to 95% of them singletons. The sequenced material came from naive CD4+ T cells from PBMCs. Documented subset: CD45RA+ positively selected. Receptors were obtained from a man younger than 35 in good health. Some clones in this sample may be carry-over from other donors' samples.

The J gene is TRBJ2-7, the V gene TRBV2; TRBD2 agrees at 7 bases. Germline values: CDR1 SNHLY, CDR2 FYNNEI. This CDR3 is built from 12 residues. V lost 7 bases to trimming and J lost 2 bases; unmatched junction nucleotides: 2. DNA for the CDR3: TGTGCCAGCACTAGCGGAACCTACGAGCAGTACTTC. Protein: CASTSGTYEQYF.

CDR3 in DNA: TGTGCCAGCAGCTTGGAACCCATTGCTCGGGGTTATGGCTACACCTTC. Translated: CASSLEPIARGYGYTF. This chain joins TRBV5-6 and TRBJ1-2; D remains unclear. There are 16 residues in the CDR3. Per the germline V gene, CDR1 is SGHDT and CDR2 is YYEEEE. The V end was cut by 0 bases, the J end by 5 bases, with 17 bases between.

This chain joins TRBV28 and TRBJ1-3; D is undetermined. The CDR3 contains 14 residues. Trimming took off 5 bases at V and 0 bases at J, with 8 bases between the two ends. The germline V gene has CDR1 MDHEN and CDR2 SYDVKM. The chain's CDR3 is CASSALTSGNTIYF. The CDR3, as DNA: TGTGCCAGCAGTGCCCTAACCTCTGGAAACACCATATATTTT. The entire variable domain, with the rest obtained from reference TRBV28 and TRBJ1-3, is as follows: DVKVTQSSRYLVKRTGEKVFLECVQDMDHENMFWYRQDPGLGLRLIYFSYDVKMKEKGDIPEGYSVSREKKERFSLILESASTNQTSMYLCASSALTSGNTIYFGEGSWLTVV.

This chain uses TRBV28 with TRBJ2-1; D remains ambiguous. Trimming cost V 5 bases and J 10 bases, with 15 bases left between them. The CDR3 contains 13 residues. Germline-derived CDR1 and CDR2 are MDHEN and SYDVKM. Here the CDR3 DNA reads TGTGCCAGCAGTCCAACTCCGACTGAAGAGCAGTTCTTC. It is translated as CASSPTPTEEQFF.

The chain joins TRBV7-2 to TRBJ1-1; maybe TRBD1 (5 bases). Germline V gives CDR1 SGHTA, CDR2 FQGNSA. CDR3 length: 16 residues. The V end lost 2 bases, the J end lost 0 bases, and 13 bases lay between the germline ends. The CDR3 sequence: CASSLMQGPVNTEAFF. The CDR3 coding sequence is TGTGCCAGCAGCTTAATGCAGGGCCCCGTGAACACTGAAGCTTTCTTT.

The J gene is TRBJ1-3, the V gene TRBV5-1, with TRBD1 matching over 7 bases. The germline V gene has CDR1 SGHRS and CDR2 YFSETQ. After removal of 3 bases from V and 8 bases from J, the junction contained 8 bases not matched to a gene. CDR3 length: 14 amino acids. The CDR3 is CASSSGQFDYTIYF. In nucleotides, the CDR3 is TGCGCCAGCAGCTCGGGACAGTTCGATTACACCATATATTTT.

The chain uses TRBV4-3 and TRBJ1-5, with D possibly TRBD1 on 6 matching bases. Between the trimmed V and J ends, which lost 1 base and 4 bases, there was a span of 11 bases. The CDR3 is made up of 15 amino acids. Germline assignment: CDR1 LGHNA and CDR2 YSLEER. The CDR3 sequence is CASSQAGQGNQPQHF. The DNA of the CDR3 is TGCGCCAGCAGCCAAGCTGGGCAGGGGAATCAGCCCCAGCATTTT.

The chain couples TRBV9 to TRBJ2-3; 12 bases fit TRBD2. This CDR3 is built from 20 residues. Per the germline V gene, CDR1 is SGDLS and CDR2 is YYNGEE. After removal of 1 base from V and 0 bases from J, the junction contained 12 bases not matched to a gene. The CDR3 here is CASSVPQGSGLAGSTDTQYF. In nucleotides, the CDR3 is TGTGCCAGCAGCGTACCTCAGGGGTCGGGACTAGCGGGTAGCACAGATACGCAGTATTTT.

This chain connects TRBV2 to TRBJ2-7; D uncertain. Germline loops: CDR1 SNHLY, CDR2 FYNNEI. The V and J ends lost 3 bases and 6 bases respectively, with 9 bases between them. The CDR3 has 12 amino acids. The chain's CDR3 is CASSEGAAEQYF. The CDR3 bases are TGTGCCAGCAGTGAGGGTGCAGCCGAGCAGTACTTC.

The J gene is TRBJ2-2, the V gene TRBV28; maybe TRBD1 (6 bases). This CDR3 region has 14 residues. Trimming removed 8 bases at V and 7 bases at J, with 17 bases between. Germline CDR1 reads MDHEN; CDR2 reads SYDVKM. The CDR3 is CASANRVVGGELFF. As DNA, the CDR3 is TGTGCCAGCGCCAACAGGGTTGTAGGCGGGGAGCTGTTTTTT. The full variable domain, its missing parts supplied by reference TRBV28 and TRBJ2-2, is DVKVTQSSRYLVKRTGEKVFLECVQDMDHENMFWYRQDPGLGLRLIYFSYDVKMKEKGDIPEGYSVSREKKERFSLILESASTNQTSMYLCASANRVVGGELFFGEGSRLTVL.

The gene calls are TRBV19 and TRBJ1-2; D is unclear. V was clipped by 2 bases and J by 5 bases, with 12 bases between them. Germline loops: CDR1 LNHDA, CDR2 SQIVND (reference sequence). The CDR3 is made up of 14 amino acids. CDR3 in amino acids: CASSITRSGYGYTF. DNA of the CDR3: TGTGCCAGTAGTATAACGCGCTCTGGGTATGGCTACACCTTC.

There are a few counts of this clone. This chain connects TRBV27 to TRBJ1-2; D possibly corresponds to TRBD1 (5 bases). The V end was cut by 8 bases, the J end by 1 base, with 14 bases between. Germline V gives CDR1 MNHEY, CDR2 SMNVEV (reference sequence). There are 14 residues in the CDR3. As DNA, the CDR3 is TGTGCCAGCTCCTCGGCGGGGGATAACTATGGCTACACCTTC. Its protein product is CASSSAGDNYGYTF.

J is TRBJ2-1 and V is TRBV6-5; TRBD2 agrees at 8 bases. This CDR3 contains 14 residues. CDR1 and CDR2 (germline): MNHEY, SVGAGI. Trimming removed 7 bases from V and 9 bases from J; junction bases left unmatched: 11. The CDR3 region is CASTHLGRGIEQFF. CDR3 sequence (DNA): TGTGCCAGCACCCATCTCGGGAGGGGGATTGAGCAGTTCTTC.

This clone occurred once. The V gene is TRBV6-6, the J gene TRBJ1-5; unclear D gene. There are 12 residues in the CDR3. The germline CDR1 and CDR2 sequences are MNHNY and SVGAGI (reference sequence). The V gene lost 8 bases and the J gene lost 7 bases, with 12 bases spanning the gap. The CDR3 loop reads CASREGQQPQHF. DNA of the CDR3: TGTGCCAGCCGTGAGGGTCAACAGCCCCAGCATTTT.

The CDR3 region is CASSPIGQGNTEAFF. DNA of the CDR3: TGCGCCAGCAGCCCCATCGGACAGGGGAACACTGAAGCTTTCTTT. The rearrangement links TRBV5-1 to TRBJ1-1; 8 bases line up with TRBD1. The CDR3 extends over 15 amino acids. Looked up from germline, CDR1 is SGHRS and CDR2 is YFSETQ. V shed 4 bases and J 1 base; nucleotides not matched to a gene: 6.

The V call is TRBV6-5, the J call TRBJ1-5, with no clear D. With 2 bases removed from V and 7 bases from J, the gap between germline ends came to 18 bases. From germline, CDR1 is MNHEY and CDR2 SVGAGI. This CDR3 is 16 amino acids long. The DNA for the CDR3 is TGTGCCAGCAGTTACAGCGGCCAGTTGGTTGGACAGCCCCAGCATTTT. Translated: CASSYSGQLVGQPQHF.

To note about this clone: Other DNA variants within this sample encode the same CDR3. The genes are TRBV7-2 and TRBJ1-1; D remains ambiguous. From germline, CDR1 is SGHTA and CDR2 FQGNSA. CDR3 length: 13 residues. Trimming took 0 bases from V and 8 from J, leaving 10 bases between them. The CDR3 bases are TGTGCCAGCAGCTTAGCAAGAGGAGACGAAGCTTTCTTT. This gives the protein CASSLARGDEAFF.

The chain couples TRBV29-1 to TRBJ2-1, with D maybe TRBD1 (6 bases). Looked up from germline, CDR1 is SQVTM and CDR2 is ANQGSEA. The CDR3 contains 15 residues. V was shortened by 4 bases and J by 5 bases, with 18 bases between the two germline ends. CDR3 loop: CSVVNGLRGNNEQFF. The DNA of the CDR3 is TGCAGCGTTGTGAATGGCCTGAGGGGGAACAATGAGCAGTTCTTC.

The chain couples TRBV14 to TRBJ2-5, with D perhaps matching TRBD2 (7 bases). The CDR3 sequence is 16 residues long. Trimming removed 0 bases from V and 4 bases from J, with 15 bases in between. Germline values: CDR1 SGHDN, CDR2 FVKESK. The CDR3 bases are TGTGCCAGCAGCCAAGAACGGGGGGCGCGACGAGAGACCCAGTACTTC. Translation: CASSQERGARRETQYF.

V usage is TRBV5-1 and J usage is TRBJ2-5, with TRBD1 as a possible D gene (7 bases). The germline CDR1 and CDR2 sequences are SGHRS and YFSETQ. Trimming pared 4 bases from V and 0 bases from J, leaving 16 bases between. The CDR3 covers 16 residues. The CDR3 here is CASSAGQKTNQETQYF. CDR3 sequence (DNA): TGCGCCAGCAGCGCGGGACAGAAGACCAACCAAGAGACCCAGTACTTC.

The chain couples TRBV19 to TRBJ2-6; 12 nucleotides line up with TRBD2. This CDR3 spans 20 amino acids. With 5 bases clipped from V and 3 bases from J, the junction kept 14 bases outside the gene matches. Germline CDR1 is LNHDA and CDR2 is SQIVND (reference sequence). This chain's CDR3 is CASSGGLPGLAGFGANVLTF. The CDR3 DNA sequence: TGTGCCAGTAGTGGGGGACTACCGGGACTAGCGGGTTTTGGGGCCAACGTCCTGACTTTC.

The rearrangement links TRBV5-1 to TRBJ2-5; 7 positions agree with TRBD1. From germline, CDR1 is SGHRS and CDR2 YFSETQ. This CDR3 spans 17 amino acids. After removal of 2 bases from V and 5 bases from J, the junction contained 15 bases not matched to a gene. Here the CDR3 DNA reads TGCGCCAGCAGCTTTACCGACAGGGCAGTGAGTTGGGAGACCCAGTACTTC. This translates into CASSFTDRAVSWETQYF.

The chain has TRBV5-1 and TRBJ2-2, with D possibly matching TRBD1 (5 bases). V was trimmed by 5 bases and J by 6 bases, leaving 14 bases between them. The germline V gene has CDR1 SGHRS and CDR2 YFSETQ. The CDR3 contains 14 residues. The CDR3 DNA is TGCGCCAGCAGAAGCAGGGCCGGGCCCGGGGAGCTGTTTTTT. Translated: CASRSRAGPGELFF.

This chain links TRBV9 with TRBJ2-3, with 7 positions matching TRBD2. CDR1 and CDR2 (germline): SGDLS, YYNGEE. The CDR3 consists of 16 residues. V was pared by 1 base and J by 2 bases, with 7 bases of the junction left unmatched. The chain's CDR3 is CASSVRGTTITDTQYF. CDR3 bases: TGTGCCAGCAGCGTACGCGGGACTACTATCACAGATACGCAGTATTTT.

The gene calls are TRBV7-3 and TRBJ2-7; 8 bases are shared with TRBD1. This CDR3 spans 14 amino acids. V dropped 5 bases and J dropped 2; count of bases not matched to a gene: 5. CDR1 SGHTA and CDR2 FQGTGA come from the germline V gene. The DNA of the CDR3 is TGTGCCAGCAGCAAGACAGGGGATACCTACGAGCAGTACTTC. The encoded protein is CASSKTGDTYEQYF. Full variable domain (missing parts from reference TRBV7-3 and TRBJ2-7): GAGVSQTPSNKVTEKGKYVELRCDPISGHTALYWYRQSLGQGPEFLIYFQGTGAADDSGLPNDRFFAVRPEGSVSTLKIQRTERGDSAVYLCASSKTGDTYEQYFGPGTRLTVT.

V is TRBV11-1 and J is TRBJ2-3, with 10 bases that match TRBD2. The CDR3 consists of 16 residues. The germline gives CDR1 SGHAT, CDR2 FQDESV (reference sequence). V lost 3 bases to trimming and J lost 4 bases; unmatched junction nucleotides: 7. Written as DNA, the CDR3 is TGTGCCAGCAGCTTCCTAGCGGGAGTGGTGGCAGATACGCAGTATTTT. This gives the protein CASSFLAGVVADTQYF.

The rearrangement joins TRBV5-1 to TRBJ2-1, with D hard to call. The CDR3 runs to 13 residues. In germline, CDR1 is SGHRS, CDR2 YFSETQ. Trimming removed 1 base from V and 5 bases from J, with 7 bases in between. CDR3 in amino acids: CASSLLPDNEQFF. Written as DNA, the CDR3 is TGCGCCAGCAGCTTGCTTCCCGACAATGAGCAGTTCTTC.

As for this clone: The same CDR3 can be traced to other DNA sequences in this sample. CDR3 in amino acids: CASSFGRAYGYTF. In nucleotides, the CDR3 is TGTGCCAGCAGTTTTGGGAGGGCCTATGGCTACACCTTC. The chain employs TRBV27 and TRBJ1-2, with D uncertain. Germline V gene lookup returns CDR1 MNHEY and CDR2 SMNVEV (reference sequence). V lost 3 bases to trimming and J lost 4 bases, with 9 bases between them. CDR3 length: 13 residues.

This clone has just one count. The chain joins TRBV4-1 to TRBJ1-5; D is unresolved. This CDR3 region has 17 residues. Per the germline V gene, CDR1 is MGHRA and CDR2 is YSYEKL. Trimming took 0 bases from V and 0 from J, leaving 12 bases between them. The CDR3: CASSQDWAAYSNQPQHF. DNA of the CDR3: TGCGCCAGCAGCCAAGACTGGGCAGCATATAGCAATCAGCCCCAGCATTTT.

This chain joins TRBV14 and TRBJ1-2; TRBD1 matches 7 bases. V gave up 4 bases and J gave up 8 bases; unmatched junction bases: 7. Germline V gives CDR1 SGHDN, CDR2 FVKESK. The CDR3 is 13 residues long. The CDR3 sequence: CASSRDRAGGYTF. DNA for the CDR3: TGTGCCAGCAGCCGCGACAGGGCGGGCGGCTACACCTTC.

With respect to this clone: The sample holds other DNA sequences that translate to the same CDR3. V is TRBV5-1 and J is TRBJ2-1; 7 bases are shared with TRBD1. Germline V CDR1 and CDR2: SGHRS, YFSETQ. The CDR3 covers 15 residues. V shed 0 bases and J 3 bases; nucleotides not matched to a gene: 3. Here the CDR3 reads CASSLGGDSYNEQFF. In nucleotides, the CDR3 is TGCGCCAGCAGCTTGGGTGGGGACAGCTACAATGAGCAGTTCTTC.

CDR3: CASSPRSSDEQYF. DNA for the CDR3: TGTGCCAGCTCACCGCGATCTTCCGACGAGCAGTACTTC. The chain combines TRBV18 with TRBJ2-7, with D hard to call. The CDR3 has 13 amino acids. Trimming removed 3 bases from V and 5 bases from J, with 11 bases in between. CDR1 is KGHSH and CDR2 is LQKENI in the germline V gene.